This T cell receptor (beta chain) was recorded in a study of T cells in localized non-small cell lung cancer. Germline V gives CDR1 SEHNR, CDR2 FQNEAQ (reference sequence). Deletions cut 4 bases from V and 4 bases from J, with 14 bases between. The CDR3 is 15 amino acids. Produced via immunoSEQ multiplex PCR; TCRdb's table is partial and in-frame only. This sample has about 78,000 clones; just under 85% occur once, and the top ten carry around 2.8%. The rearrangement joins TRBV7-9 to TRBJ2-1; D possibly corresponds to TRBD2 (6 bases). This specimen consisted of peripheral blood, obtained before any cancer treatment. The TCR sequence derives from a man between 35 and 75 years old with stage I lung adenocarcinoma. The CDR3: CASSSRGGRYNEQFF. CDR3 bases: TGTGCCAGCAGCTCTCGAGGAGGGAGGTACAATGAGCAGTTCTTC.